This T cell receptor (beta chain) was identified in a study of CD8 T cells in ankylosing spondylitis. Findings of the study overall: Past research had described some motif variants in reactive arthritis synovial fluid and blood. Among TCR beta sequences, a motif of 7 to 9 highly homologous variants appeared characteristic of ankylosing spondylitis blood. Disease-linked clones bore a CD8+ phenotype and were relatively rare in peripheral blood.

This clonotype has just a few counts. Antigen: not known. From germline, CDR1 is SGHRS and CDR2 YFSETQ. J was trimmed by 6 bases and V by 2 bases; bases with no gene match: 4. The length of the CDR3 is 15 residues. Making the TCR beta libraries involved quantitative 5'-RACE with molecular barcodes. TCRdb reprocessed the 5' RACE reads via MiXCR and lists one record per CDR3 protein. The sample carries some 400,000 distinct CDR3 sequences, more than 20% recorded once. This TCR was recovered from a male donor with ankylosing spondylitis. The sequenced sample was blood, either unsorted or a sorted T cell fraction (not recorded which). This chain connects TRBV5-1 to TRBJ1-5, with TRBD1 identical over 11 bases. CDR3 nucleotides: TGCGCCAGCAGCTTAGGACAGGGGGCCAGTCAGCCCCAGCATTTT. Amino acids: CASSLGQGASQPQHF.